The 27 T cell receptor beta chains below come from one sample, sequenced in a study of blood T cells in healthy people across ages. The second PCR ran about 6 to 12 cycles with a sample-barcoded 5' primer and J-beta primers. TCRdb processed the 5' RACE reads anew with MiXCR; each CDR3 protein has one entry. The table includes about 1.5 million distinct CDR3 sequences, about 45% detected once. The sample comprised blood. The receptors were sampled from a young woman in good health.

A few counts support this clonotype. This chain connects TRBV29-1 to TRBJ2-5; D possibly uses TRBD1 or TRBD2 (5 bases each). Germline V CDR1 and CDR2: SQVTM, ANQGSEA. The CDR3 runs 13 residues. Trimming cost V 2 bases and J 4 bases, with 11 bases left between them. This chain's CDR3 is CSVEFGAGETQYF. The CDR3 DNA reads as TGCAGCGTTGAATTTGGGGCGGGAGAGACCCAGTACTTC.

The rearrangement uses TRBV3-1 and TRBJ2-7; D gene uncertain. The CDR3 extends over 11 amino acids. V gave up 8 bases and J gave up 5 bases, with 10 bases separating them. Germline CDR1 is LGHDT and CDR2 is YNNKEL (reference sequence). CDR3 in DNA: TGTGCCAGCGTCTATGGGGACGAGCAGTACTTC. This codes for CASVYGDEQYF.

The rearrangement joins TRBV2 to TRBJ2-3, with TRBD2 identical over 11 bases. The V and J ends lost 3 bases and 5 bases, in that order; junction bases with no gene match: 4. The CDR3 length is 15 residues. From germline, CDR1 is SNHLY and CDR2 FYNNEI. Here the CDR3 DNA reads TGTGCCAGCAGTGATTTTAGCGGGAGGGTAGATACGCAGTATTTT. It codes for CASSDFSGRVDTQYF.

As for this clonotype: A read error may produce the germline difference seen at one junction end. This CDR3 is CASSVDNGYNEQFF. CDR3 in DNA: TGTGCCAGCAGCGTAGATAACGGTTACAATGAGCAGTTCTTT. V and J are TRBV9 and TRBJ2-1; D is undetermined. The CDR3 is 14 residues long. Germline V gene sequence: CDR1 SGDLS, CDR2 YYNGEE.

This clonotype was counted between two and nine times. The gene calls are TRBV12-3 or TRBV12-4 and TRBJ2-3; no firm D call. The CDR3 has 14 residues. Trimming left V 3 bases short and J 6 bases short, with 13 bases between. CDR3 DNA: TGTGCCAGCAGTTTGGCGGCCCTCGTTGATACGCAGTATTTT. Its translation: CASSLAALVDTQYF.

This clonotype has ten or more counts. The chain combines TRBV9 with TRBJ2-3; D not resolved. CDR1 and CDR2 (germline): SGDLS, YYNGEE. The V gene lost 0 bases and the J gene lost 0 bases, with 14 bases spanning the gap. The CDR3 covers 17 residues. CDR3 amino acids: CASSVVWKAPSTDTQYF. For the CDR3, the DNA is TGTGCCAGCAGCGTAGTCTGGAAAGCTCCTAGCACAGATACGCAGTATTTT.

This clonotype was seen a handful of times. The V gene is TRBV7-3, the J gene TRBJ2-1; 7 nucleotides align to TRBD2. V was clipped by 3 bases and J by 0 bases; unmatched bases: 5. The germline V gene has CDR1 SGHTA and CDR2 FQGTGA. The CDR3 length is 16 residues. The CDR3 reads CASSFFGGSSYNEQFF. The CDR3 region has the DNA TGTGCCAGCAGCTTCTTCGGCGGGAGCTCCTACAATGAGCAGTTCTTC.

The chain combines TRBV6-6 with TRBJ2-7; 9 nucleotides line up with TRBD1. Trimming cost V 0 bases and J 3 bases; bases outside gene matches: 6. This CDR3 is built from 16 residues. Germline assignment: CDR1 MNHNY and CDR2 SVGAGI (reference sequence). The CDR3 DNA follows: TGTGCCAGCAGTTACTCGAGGGGACAGGGACGCTACGAGCAGTACTTC. This translates into CASSYSRGQGRYEQYF.

This clonotype showed up many times. This rearrangement joins TRBV20-1 to TRBJ1-2; possibly TRBD1 for D (5 bases). This CDR3 region has 12 residues. V was pared by 2 bases and J by 3 bases, with 7 bases between. In germline, CDR1 is DFQATT, CDR2 SNEGSKA (reference sequence). Here the CDR3 DNA reads TGCAGTGCTAGACAGGGAGACTATGGCTACACCTTC. This gives the protein CSARQGDYGYTF.

J is TRBJ1-1 and V is TRBV29-1; D is unclear. Germline V gives CDR1 SQVTM, CDR2 ANQGSEA. The CDR3 contains 12 residues. Trimming took 7 bases from V and 7 from J, leaving 16 bases between them. For the CDR3, the DNA is TGCAGCGCCACCTCTGACCGGAGTGAAGCTTTCTTT. Translating it yields CSATSDRSEAFF. The variable domain in full, with the rest retrieved from reference TRBV29-1 and TRBJ1-1, is SAVISQKPSRDICQRGTSLTIQCQVDSQVTMMFWYRQQPGQSLTLIATANQGSEATYESGFVIDKFPISRPNLTFSTLTVSNMSPEDSSIYLCSATSDRSEAFFGQGTRLTVV.

The chain joins TRBV5-1 to TRBJ2-7; D is unclear. This CDR3 has 15 amino acids. With 3 bases removed from V and 3 bases from J, the gap between germline ends came to 16 bases. Germline-derived CDR1 and CDR2 are SGHRS and YFSETQ. DNA of the CDR3: TGCGCCAGCAGCTCGGCCGATTTTGGAAGCTACGAGCAGTACTTC. Its protein is CASSSADFGSYEQYF.

This clonotype appeared many times. The chain recombines TRBV7-2 with TRBJ1-2, with D perhaps TRBD1 (5 bases). The CDR3 is 13 amino acids. The V gene lost 4 bases and the J gene lost 6 bases, with 12 bases spanning the gap. In germline, CDR1 is SGHTA, CDR2 FQGNSA. CDR3 bases: TGTGCCAGCAGCTCCGGGACGGGAGATGGCTACACCTTC. Its protein is CASSSGTGDGYTF.

The rearrangement joins TRBV6-5 to TRBJ2-1, with TRBD1 matching over 10 bases. J was trimmed by 5 bases and V by 6 bases; bases with no gene match: 7. Germline CDR1 MNHEY, CDR2 SVGAGI. The CDR3 runs to 15 residues. CDR3 protein: CASRRDRGHHNEQFF. The CDR3 region has the DNA TGTGCCAGCAGACGGGACAGGGGCCACCACAATGAGCAGTTCTTC.

The chain combines TRBV4-1 with TRBJ2-3, with 13 bases lining up with TRBD2. V dropped 1 base and J dropped 2; count of bases not matched to a gene: 6. Per the germline V gene, CDR1 is MGHRA and CDR2 is YSYEKL. This CDR3 is built from 18 residues. The CDR3 loop reads CASSQVPGLAGTTDTQYF. DNA for the CDR3: TGCGCCAGCAGCCAAGTCCCGGGACTAGCGGGGACCACAGATACGCAGTATTTT.

This clonotype was seen repeatedly, ten times or more. V is TRBV29-1 and J is TRBJ2-7, with TRBD1 matching 7 bases. There are 12 residues in the CDR3. The germline V gene has CDR1 SQVTM and CDR2 ANQGSEA. Trimming removed 4 bases from V and 4 bases from J; junction bases left unmatched: 4. CDR3 nucleotides: TGCAGCGTTGGACAGGGCTGGTACGAGCAGTACTTC. It translates to CSVGQGWYEQYF.

The gene calls are TRBV5-1 and TRBJ2-5; D remains ambiguous. CDR3 length: 13 amino acids. The V end lost 4 bases, the J end lost 11 bases, and 18 bases lay between the germline ends. CDR1 and CDR2 (germline): SGHRS, YFSETQ. CDR3 sequence: CASSGFPYNEQYF. The CDR3 DNA sequence: TGCGCCAGCAGCGGTTTTCCTTACAATGAGCAGTACTTC.

About this clonotype itself: The junction departs from germline at one end; a sequencing error may be responsible. The chain joins TRBV12-3 or TRBV12-4 to TRBJ1-5; TRBD1 is a possible D gene (6 bases). The CDR3 contains 15 residues. The chain's CDR3 is CASSFGGTQFQSQHF. In nucleotides, the CDR3 is TGTGCCAGCAGTTTCGGTGGGACACAGTTTCAGTCCCAGCATTTT.

Of note for this clonotype: At one of its ends the junction is not consistent with the germline gene, which may arise from a read error. The chain is built from TRBV24-1 and TRBJ2-1, with 9 positions matching TRBD2. Per germline, CDR1 KGHDR and CDR2 SFDVKD. The CDR3 contains 16 residues. The CDR3 DNA reads TGTGTCACCAGTGATTCCCCGGGACTAGCCCTTCAGGAGCAGTTCTTC. Amino acids: CVTSDSPGLALQEQFF.

As regards this clonotype: No conserved phenylalanine or tryptophan ends this CDR3, so it is likely a read error. This chain links TRBV12-3 or TRBV12-4 with TRBJ2-1, with D perhaps TRBD1 (5 bases). Trimming shortened V by 3 bases and J by 2 bases, and 11 bases separated the two germline ends. The CDR3 runs to 15 residues. Written as DNA, the CDR3 is TGTGCCAGCAGTTTTCAGGGATTCGCCTACAATGAGCAGTTCGTC. The encoded protein is CASSFQGFAYNEQFV.

The rearrangement links TRBV11-2 to TRBJ2-1, with a tentative D call TRBD2 (6 bases). This CDR3 contains 17 residues. Trimming took 2 bases from V and 1 from J, leaving 15 bases between them. Germline CDR1 and CDR2: SGHAT and FQNNGV. The CDR3 reads CASSLNKLASSYNEQFF. The CDR3 coding sequence is TGTGCCAGCAGCTTAAATAAACTAGCTAGTTCCTACAATGAGCAGTTCTTC.

There are a few counts of this clonotype. CDR3 residues: CASSHTGGRTEAFF. CDR3 DNA: TGTGCCAGCAGTCACACAGGGGGGAGAACTGAAGCTTTCTTT. This sequence joins TRBV6-2 or TRBV6-3 and TRBJ1-1; 8 positions match TRBD1. CDR1 MNHEY and CDR2 SVGEGT come from the germline V gene. Trimming took 5 bases from V and 5 from J; bases not matched to a gene: 7. This CDR3 contains 14 residues.

A few counts support this clonotype. This rearrangement joins TRBV6-1 to TRBJ2-6; unclear D gene. The CDR3 length is 13 residues. V lost 5 bases to trimming and J lost 4 bases, with 6 bases between them. Germline CDR1 reads MNHNS; CDR2 reads SASEGT. The CDR3 nucleotides are TGTGCCAGCAGTTCCTTCGGGGCCAACGTCCTGACTTTC. It translates to CASSSFGANVLTF.

V and J are TRBV18 and TRBJ2-5; tentatively, D is TRBD1 or TRBD2 (5 bases each). CDR1 KGHSH and CDR2 LQKENI come from the germline V gene. The CDR3 has 16 amino acids. Trimming cost V 4 bases and J 5 bases, with 20 bases left between them. This chain's CDR3 is CASSRPNDRWGETQYF. As DNA, the CDR3 is TGTGCCAGCTCACGGCCCAACGACCGGTGGGGGGAGACCCAGTACTTC.

This clonotype was detected a few times. The chain is built from TRBV7-9 and TRBJ2-3; 9 bases match TRBD2. The CDR3 sequence is 16 residues long. V shed 4 bases and J 1 base; nucleotides not matched to a gene: 6. Germline V lookup: CDR1 SEHNR, CDR2 FQNEAQ (reference sequence). CDR3 nucleotide sequence: TGTGCCAGCAGCTACCTTAGCGGGAGTGGCACAGATACGCAGTATTTT. This codes for CASSYLSGSGTDTQYF. Using reference TRBV7-9 and TRBJ2-3 for the parts outside the CDR3, the full variable domain is DTGVSQNPRHKITKRGQNVTFRCDPISEHNRLYWYRQTLGQGPEFLTYFQNEAQLEKSRLLSDRFSAERPKGSFSTLEIQRTEQGDSAMYLCASSYLSGSGTDTQYFGPGTRLTVL.

The chain combines TRBV7-8 with TRBJ2-5; TRBD2 aligns across 7 bases. The DNA end lines up better with TRBJ2-4; the J call may be wrong. Germline CDR1 and CDR2: SGHVS and FQNEAQ. CDR3 length: 16 amino acids. In DNA, the CDR3 is TGTGCCAGCAGCCCCGTGGGAGGGTTGGTGAAAAACATTCAGTACTTC. It specifies CASSPVGGLVKNIQYF.

The sample holds a few counts of this clonotype. The rearrangement joins TRBV9 to TRBJ1-1; D not resolved. CDR1 and CDR2 (germline): SGDLS, YYNGEE. V lost 0 bases to trimming and J lost 1 base, with 10 bases between them. The CDR3 runs to 15 residues. CDR3 DNA sequence: TGTGCCAGCAGCGTAGCCCCTTGGGGGAACACTGAAGCTTTCTTT. Translated: CASSVAPWGNTEAFF.

The chain employs TRBV11-2 and TRBJ1-1; no clear D. Germline assignment: CDR1 SGHAT and CDR2 FQNNGV. CDR3 size: 14 residues. The V gene lost 1 base and the J gene lost 3 bases, with 9 bases spanning the gap. The CDR3 coding sequence is TGTGCCAGCAGCTTAGGGTTTTGGGACACTGAAGCTTTCTTT. Amino acid sequence: CASSLGFWDTEAFF.